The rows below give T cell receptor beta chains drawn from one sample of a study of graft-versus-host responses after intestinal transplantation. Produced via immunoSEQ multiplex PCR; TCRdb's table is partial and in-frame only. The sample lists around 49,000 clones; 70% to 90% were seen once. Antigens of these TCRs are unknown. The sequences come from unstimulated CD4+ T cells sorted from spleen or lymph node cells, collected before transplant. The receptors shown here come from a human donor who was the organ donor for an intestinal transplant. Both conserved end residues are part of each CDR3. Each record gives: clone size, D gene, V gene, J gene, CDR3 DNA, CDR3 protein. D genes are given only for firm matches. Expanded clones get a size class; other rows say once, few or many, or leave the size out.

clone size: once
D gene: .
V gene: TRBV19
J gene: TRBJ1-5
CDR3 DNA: TGTGCCAGTAGTATACGTGACGGACTCCTGCATCAGCCCCAGCATTTT
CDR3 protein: CASSIRDGLLHQPQHF

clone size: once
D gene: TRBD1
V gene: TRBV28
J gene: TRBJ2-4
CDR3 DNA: TGTGCCAGTGTAACCGGGACAGGGAGGTCCCTAGCCAAAAACATTCAGTACTTC
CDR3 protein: CASVTGTGRSLAKNIQYF

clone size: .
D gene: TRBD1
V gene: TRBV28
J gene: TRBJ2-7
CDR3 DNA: TGTGCCAGCAGTCTCTACAGGGGCTACGAGCAGTACTTC
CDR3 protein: CASSLYRGYEQYF

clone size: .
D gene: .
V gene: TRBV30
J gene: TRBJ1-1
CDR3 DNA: TGTGCCTGGAGTGTCGGGGGGCTAACTGAAGCTTTCTTT
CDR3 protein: CAWSVGGLTEAFF

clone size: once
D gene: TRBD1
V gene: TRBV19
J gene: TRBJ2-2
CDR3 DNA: TGTGCCAGTAGTTTGGGACAGGGGTCCACCGGGGAGCTGTTTTTT
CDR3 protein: CASSLGQGSTGELFF

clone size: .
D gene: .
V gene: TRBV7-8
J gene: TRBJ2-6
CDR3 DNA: TGTGCCAGCAGCTTACTGCGTTCTGGGGCCAACGTCCTGACTTTC
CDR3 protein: CASSLLRSGANVLTF

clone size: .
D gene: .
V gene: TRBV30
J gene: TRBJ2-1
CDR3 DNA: TGTGCCTGGAGTCGATGGGGCACCTCGAATGAGCAGTTCTTC
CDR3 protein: CAWSRWGTSNEQFF

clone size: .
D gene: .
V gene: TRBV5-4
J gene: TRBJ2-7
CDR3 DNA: TGTGCCAGCAGCTTGGGGGCTGCCTCCTACGAGCAGTACTTC
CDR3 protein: CASSLGAASYEQYF

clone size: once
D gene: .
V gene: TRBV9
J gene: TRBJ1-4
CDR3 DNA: TGTGCCAGCAGCCAGGGGACATCCTACTCAACTAATGAAAAACTGTTTTTT
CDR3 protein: CASSQGTSYSTNEKLFF

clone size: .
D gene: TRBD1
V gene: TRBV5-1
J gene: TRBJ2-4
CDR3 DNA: TGCGCCAGCAGCCTCCGGGACAGGGCAGGGGACATTCAGTACTTC
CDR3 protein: CASSLRDRAGDIQYF

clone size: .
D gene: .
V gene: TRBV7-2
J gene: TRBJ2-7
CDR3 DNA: TGTGCCAGCAGCTTAGACCCATCGGTCTACGAGCAGTACTTC
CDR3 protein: CASSLDPSVYEQYF

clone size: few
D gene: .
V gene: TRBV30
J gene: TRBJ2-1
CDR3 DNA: TGTGCCTGGAGTGGTACAGGTTGGGATGGTGAGCAGTTCTTC
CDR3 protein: CAWSGTGWDGEQFF

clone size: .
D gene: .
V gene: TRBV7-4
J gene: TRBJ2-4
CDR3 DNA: TGTGCCAGCAGCTTATCTCCGGACGGGGTAGCCAAAAACATTCAGTACTTC
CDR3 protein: CASSLSPDGVAKNIQYF

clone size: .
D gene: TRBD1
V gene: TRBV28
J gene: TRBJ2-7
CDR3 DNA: TGTGCCAGCAGTTTCGAAAGCAGGGGGAACGGGGAGCAGTACTTC
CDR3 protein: CASSFESRGNGEQYF

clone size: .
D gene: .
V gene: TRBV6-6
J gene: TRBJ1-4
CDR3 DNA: TGTGCCAGCAGAACCGACCCTAGGGGTAATGAAAAACTGTTTTTT
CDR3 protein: CASRTDPRGNEKLFF

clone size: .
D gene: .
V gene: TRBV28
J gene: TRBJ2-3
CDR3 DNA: TGTGCCAGCAGTACTAGGGTTTCCAGCACAGATACGCAGTATTTT
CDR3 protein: CASSTRVSSTDTQYF

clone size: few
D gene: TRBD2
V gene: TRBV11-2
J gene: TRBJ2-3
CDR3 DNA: TGTGCCAGCAGCTTAGATGGAAGGGAGGGAACAGATACGCAGTATTTT
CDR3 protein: CASSLDGREGTDTQYF

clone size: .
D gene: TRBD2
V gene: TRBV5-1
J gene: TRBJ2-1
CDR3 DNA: TGCGCCAGCAGCTTGCCGGGACTAGCGGGAGTTATCAATGAGCAGTTCTTC
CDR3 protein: CASSLPGLAGVINEQFF

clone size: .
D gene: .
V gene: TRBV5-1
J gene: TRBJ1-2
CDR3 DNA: TGCGCCAGCACCGAGGACAGATTTGGCTACACCTTC
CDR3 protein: CASTEDRFGYTF

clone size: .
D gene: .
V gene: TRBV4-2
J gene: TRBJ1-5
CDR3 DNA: TGTGCCAGCAGCCAGAACATCCGGGAGCCGAGACAGCCCCAGCATTTT
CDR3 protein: CASSQNIREPRQPQHF

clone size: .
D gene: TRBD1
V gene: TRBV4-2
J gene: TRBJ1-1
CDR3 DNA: TGTGCCAGCAGCCAAACCCGACAGGGGGCGGGCGGCACTGAAGCTTTCTTT
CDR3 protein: CASSQTRQGAGGTEAFF

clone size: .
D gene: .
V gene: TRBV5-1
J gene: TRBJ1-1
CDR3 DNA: TGCGCCAGCAGGCCTCCAGGGGCGGCTATGAACACTGAAGCTTTCTTT
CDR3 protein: CASRPPGAAMNTEAFF

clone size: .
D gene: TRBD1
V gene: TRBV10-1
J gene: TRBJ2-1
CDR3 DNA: TGCGCCAGCGGGACAGGGGTAAATGAGCAGTTCTTC
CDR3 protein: CASGTGVNEQFF

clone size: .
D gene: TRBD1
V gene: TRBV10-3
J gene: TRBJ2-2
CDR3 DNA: TGTGCCATCAGTGAGGTCACAGGGGCCGGGGAGCTGTTTTTT
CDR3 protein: CAISEVTGAGELFF

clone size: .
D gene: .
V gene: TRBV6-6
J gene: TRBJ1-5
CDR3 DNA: TGTGCCAGCACGGGTGGACAGTATAGCAATCAGCCCCAGCATTTT
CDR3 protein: CASTGGQYSNQPQHF

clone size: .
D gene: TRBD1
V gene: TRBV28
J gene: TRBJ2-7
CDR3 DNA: TGTGCCAGCACCAACCCGCCGGGGACAGGGCTGCACTTC
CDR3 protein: CASTNPPGTGLHF

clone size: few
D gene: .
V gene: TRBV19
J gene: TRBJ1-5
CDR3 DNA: TGTGCCAGTAGTATACGGGGGGCGCATGGCAATCAGCCCCAGCATTTT
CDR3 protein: CASSIRGAHGNQPQHF

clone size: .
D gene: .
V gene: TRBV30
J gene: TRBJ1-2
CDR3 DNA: TGTGCCTGGTGGCATGGCTACACCTTC
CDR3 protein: CAWWHGYTF

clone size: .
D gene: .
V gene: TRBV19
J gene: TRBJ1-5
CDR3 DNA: TGTGCCAGTAGTATAGCGGGAGGGAGCAATCAGCCCCAGCATTTT
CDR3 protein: CASSIAGGSNQPQHF

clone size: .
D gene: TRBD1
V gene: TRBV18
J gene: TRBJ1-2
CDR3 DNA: TGTGCCAGCTCACCTGAGGGGGCGCAGGGCTACACCTTC
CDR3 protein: CASSPEGAQGYTF

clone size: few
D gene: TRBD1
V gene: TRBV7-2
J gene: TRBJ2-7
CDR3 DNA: TGTGCCAGCAGCCGGGACAGGGGATCCTCCTACGAGCAGTACTTC
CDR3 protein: CASSRDRGSSYEQYF

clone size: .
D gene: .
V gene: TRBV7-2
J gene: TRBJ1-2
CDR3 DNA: TGTGCCAGCAGCTTAGGCGGCTATGGCTACACCTTC
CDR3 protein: CASSLGGYGYTF

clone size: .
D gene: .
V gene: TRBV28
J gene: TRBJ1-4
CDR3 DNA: TGTGCCAGCAGTTTAAAGCCCGGGAGGGGGGATGAAAAACTGTTTTTT
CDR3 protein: CASSLKPGRGDEKLFF

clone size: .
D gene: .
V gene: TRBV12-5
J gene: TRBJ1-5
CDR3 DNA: TGTGCTAGTGCCATCGGGAATCAGCCCCAGCATTTT
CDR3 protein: CASAIGNQPQHF

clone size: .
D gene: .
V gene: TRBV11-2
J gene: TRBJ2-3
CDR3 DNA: TGTGCCAGCGGGCCTCTAGCTGGCACAGATACGCAGTATTTT
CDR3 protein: CASGPLAGTDTQYF

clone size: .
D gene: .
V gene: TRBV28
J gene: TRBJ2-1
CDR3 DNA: TGTGCCAGCAGTTTGGCGGGGTTGGGTCGCAATGAGCAGTTCTTC
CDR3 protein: CASSLAGLGRNEQFF

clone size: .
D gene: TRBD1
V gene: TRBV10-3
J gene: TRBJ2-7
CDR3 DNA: TGTGCCATCACCACCCAGGCGACAGGGGGCGAGCAGTACTTC
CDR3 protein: CAITTQATGGEQYF

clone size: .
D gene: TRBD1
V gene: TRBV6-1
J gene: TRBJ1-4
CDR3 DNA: TGTGCCAGCGGGCGACAGGGAACTAATGAAAAACTGTTTTTT
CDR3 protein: CASGRQGTNEKLFF